There are a few counts of the clone carrying this TCR beta chain. This entry is derived from a study of blood T cell repertoires in COVID-19. Profiled with immunoSEQ multiplex PCR; TCRdb holds only in-frame clones, not every one. The sample lists 120,000 to 150,000 clones, 87% occurring once. With V trimmed by 3 bases and J by 5 bases, 5 bases remained unmatched. The germline V gene encodes CDR1 KGHSH and CDR2 LQKENI. The CDR3 has 15 residues. This sequence originates from a woman aged 40-49 years who had been exposed to COVID-19. Sequencing input: PBMCs or T cells enriched from blood (not recorded which). This chain connects TRBV18 to TRBJ1-5; 9 bases are a match to TRBD1. The CDR3 region has the DNA TGTGCCAGCTCACCTCAGGGACAGGGTTATCAGCCCCAGCATTTT. Its translation: CASSPQGQGYQPQHF.